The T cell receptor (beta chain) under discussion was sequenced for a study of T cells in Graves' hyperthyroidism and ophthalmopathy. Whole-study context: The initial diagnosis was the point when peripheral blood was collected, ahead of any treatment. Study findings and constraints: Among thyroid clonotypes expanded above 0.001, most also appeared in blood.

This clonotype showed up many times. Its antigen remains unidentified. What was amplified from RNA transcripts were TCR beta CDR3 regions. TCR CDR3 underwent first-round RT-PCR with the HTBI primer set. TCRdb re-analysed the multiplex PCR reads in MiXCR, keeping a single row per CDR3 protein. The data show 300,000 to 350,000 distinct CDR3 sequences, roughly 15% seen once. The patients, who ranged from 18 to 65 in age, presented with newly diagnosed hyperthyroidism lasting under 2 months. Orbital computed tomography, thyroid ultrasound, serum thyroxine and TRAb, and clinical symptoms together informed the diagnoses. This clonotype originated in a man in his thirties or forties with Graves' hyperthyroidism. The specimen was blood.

CDR3 bases: TGCAGTGCTAGAGATCTCAAGCCTGCGAATGAGCAGTTCTTC. It yields the protein CSARDLKPANEQFF. The rearrangement joins TRBV20-1 to TRBJ2-1; D is ambiguous. The CDR3 consists of 14 residues. Germline lookup yields CDR1 DFQATT and CDR2 SNEGSKA (reference sequence). Trimming stripped 0 bases from V and 7 bases from J, with 13 bases between.